This T cell receptor (beta chain) was sequenced for a study of control samples from healthy donors and cancer patients. The germline gives CDR1 LNHDA, CDR2 SQIVND (reference sequence). The CDR3 is 15 amino acids. V lost 6 bases to trimming and J lost 0 bases, with 11 bases between them. TCRdb's table, derived via immunoSEQ multiplex PCR, lists solely in-frame clones and lacks some. The sample has roughly 48,000 clones, approximately 90% seen once. This TCR was sampled from a woman aged 40 to 50 with head and neck cancer. Sample: PBMCs. The chain has TRBV19 and TRBJ1-4; D call uncertain. The CDR3: CASSDTAATNEKLFF. CDR3 DNA: TGTGCCAGTAGCGATACGGCGGCAACTAATGAAAAACTGTTTTTT. Based on the CDR3 plus reference TRBV19 and TRBJ1-4, the full variable domain is DGGITQSPKYLFRKEGQNVTLSCEQNLNHDAMYWYRQDPGQGLRLIYYSQIVNDFQKGDIAEGYSVSREKKESFPLTVTSAQKNPTAFYLCASSDTAATNEKLFFGSGTQLSVL.